The clone carrying this T cell receptor beta chain has at least ten counts. V was clipped by 5 bases and J by 9 bases; unmatched bases: 6. This CDR3 is 14 amino acids long. Germline CDR1 SGHVS, CDR2 FNYEAQ. This sample was taken from a study of T cell repertoires in cytomegalovirus infection. TCRdb used MiXCR to reprocess the reads, holding one entry per CDR3 protein. The repertoire has approximately 320,000 distinct CDR3 sequences, more than 8% of them found once; the top ten carry 3.5% to 4.5%. The genes are TRBV7-6 and TRBJ2-1; 11 bases agree with TRBD1. The specimen sequenced was PBMCs. The sequence was obtained from a human donor in good health (CMV status not recorded). Some clones in this sample may be carry-over from other donors' samples. CDR3 sequence: CASSPRTGGGEQFF. In DNA form, the CDR3 reads TGTGCCAGCAGCCCGAGGACAGGGGGCGGTGAGCAGTTCTTC.